The following is a TCR beta chain sequence with its context. This entry belongs to a study of cytomegalovirus exposure and HLA in healthy donors. The CDR3 is 17 amino acids. The V end lost 9 bases, the J end lost 6 bases, and 26 bases lay between the germline ends. Germline V lookup: CDR1 ENHRY, CDR2 SYGVKD. Vbeta (60) and Jbeta (13) primers were used in the PCR. Using immunoSEQ multiplex PCR, the repertoire was profiled, and TCRdb retains in-frame clones only, with some absent. The sample gives 100,000 or so clones, around 81% of which show up once; approximately 2% is in the top ten. This TCR derives from a man aged 18 to 29 in good health and CMV-seronegative. The chain employs TRBV10-3 and TRBJ2-2; TRBD1 is a possible D gene (5 bases). Sequenced sample: PBMCs. The CDR3: CAIYDVVAGLGSGELFF. CDR3 DNA: TGTGCCATATACGACGTGGTGGCAGGGTTAGGCTCCGGGGAGCTGTTTTTT.